Here is one T cell receptor (beta chain) with its context. The antigen is unknown. The CD45RA-negative fraction was bead-selected with anti-CD45RO to obtain memory T cells. T cell subsets were isolated with antibody-coated magnetic beads. Semiquantitative ARM-PCR amplified T cell receptor alpha and beta CDR3 regions from mRNA. Tagged nested gene-specific primers were used first, then communal superprimers amplified exponentially. TCRdb analysed the multiplex PCR reads with MiXCR anew, one entry per CDR3 protein. The sample lists thousands of distinct CDR3 sequences; around 49% were seen once. Trimming cost V 4 bases and J 0 bases, with 16 bases left between them. Germline lookup yields CDR1 DFQATT and CDR2 SNEGSKA (reference sequence). CDR3 length equals 15 residues. These data originate in a study of relationships among human T cell subsets. Whole-study findings and limits: Across seven subsets, gene usage, CDR3 length and N-additions did not differ significantly. Regulatory and Th2 subsets had few clones over 100 reads, unlike CD8+ cytotoxic cells.

The receptor's source is a man in his forties or fifties in good health. Input material: memory T cells sorted from blood. The V and J genes are TRBV20-1 and TRBJ2-7, with a tentative D call TRBD2 (5 bases). This CDR3 reads CSAIDRSVSSYEQYF. The CDR3 coding sequence is TGCAGTGCTATAGATCGTAGCGTTAGCTCCTACGAGCAGTACTTC.